The 31 T cell receptor beta chains presented below share a single source sample, sequenced in a study of cytomegalovirus exposure and HLA in healthy donors. With 60 Vbeta and 13 Jbeta primers, the PCR was carried out. Produced via immunoSEQ multiplex PCR; TCRdb's table is partial and in-frame only. Of roughly 240,000 clones listed, around 84% were seen once; the top ten hold around 0.23%. The sequencing sample was made of PBMCs. Source of these receptors: a girl between 2 and 10 years old in good health and CMV-seronegative.

V gene TRBV14 combines with J gene TRBJ1-1; 9 positions agree with TRBD1. CDR3 length: 13 amino acids. CDR1 and CDR2 from the germline V gene are SGHDN and FVKESK. The V segment lost 6 bases and the J segment 4 bases; nucleotides outside the gene matches: 3. CDR3 sequence: CASSSDRGTEAFF. CDR3 DNA sequence: TGTGCCAGCAGTTCGGACAGGGGCACTGAAGCTTTCTTT.

This rearrangement joins TRBV9 to TRBJ1-6; TRBD1 matches 7 bases. V was pared by 2 bases and J by 2 bases, with 7 bases of the junction left unmatched. The germline V gene has CDR1 SGDLS and CDR2 YYNGEE. This CDR3 spans 17 amino acids. CDR3 residues: CASSVADRATYNSPLHF. The CDR3 bases are TGTGCCAGCAGCGTTGCCGACAGGGCAACCTATAATTCACCCCTCCACTTT.

The rearrangement uses TRBV2 and TRBJ2-1; 8 bases match TRBD1. The CDR3 covers 14 residues. The germline V gene encodes CDR1 SNHLY and CDR2 FYNNEI. Germline trimming cut 7 bases from V and 9 bases from J; bases unmatched to any gene: 11. The CDR3, as DNA: TGTGCCAGCAAGTCACAGGGGGTAATGGCTGAGCAGTTCTTC. Its protein product is CASKSQGVMAEQFF.

The chain couples TRBV7-6 to TRBJ2-4, with 10 bases that match TRBD2. The CDR3 consists of 19 residues. The germline gives CDR1 SGHVS, CDR2 FNYEAQ. The V segment lost 1 base and the J segment 1 base; nucleotides outside the gene matches: 10. The CDR3, as DNA: TGTGCCAGCAGCTTAGTAGCTAGCGGGAGTCTTCTGGCCAAAAACATTCAGTACTTC. Its translation: CASSLVASGSLLAKNIQYF.

This chain uses TRBV5-4 with TRBJ2-7; 7 bases line up with TRBD1. This CDR3 has 14 residues. Germline V lookup: CDR1 SGHNT, CDR2 YYREEE (reference sequence). Trimming cost V 4 bases and J 6 bases; bases outside gene matches: 10. The CDR3 DNA sequence: TGTGCCAGCAGCCACCTTAAGGGGGCAGCCGAGCAGTACTTC. It codes for CASSHLKGAAEQYF.

The chain couples TRBV6-5 to TRBJ2-1; D is possibly TRBD1 (6 bases). Germline V gives CDR1 MNHEY, CDR2 SVGAGI. This CDR3 is 11 amino acids long. The V end lost 5 bases, the J end lost 7 bases, and 6 bases lay between the germline ends. The chain's CDR3 is CASSRGNEQFF. The CDR3 DNA reads TGTGCCAGCAGTAGGGGGAATGAGCAGTTCTTC.

V usage is TRBV10-3 and J usage is TRBJ2-2; 8 bases line up with TRBD1. Germline V lookup: CDR1 ENHRY, CDR2 SYGVKD. The CDR3 is 14 residues long. J lost 5 bases, V lost 8 bases, and 7 bases had no gene match. DNA for the CDR3: TGTGCCATCTCGGCAGGGGGCCCAACCGGGGAGCTGTTTTTT. Its translation is CAISAGGPTGELFF.

The chain links TRBV6-5 to TRBJ1-6; D is unclear. The V end lost 6 bases, the J end lost 6 bases, and 12 bases lay between the germline ends. Per the germline V gene, CDR1 is MNHEY and CDR2 is SVGAGI. The CDR3 has 14 amino acids. This CDR3 reads CASRLPPSNSPLHF. The CDR3 region has the DNA TGTGCCAGCAGACTCCCCCCATCTAATTCACCCCTCCACTTT.

The rearrangement joins TRBV2 to TRBJ2-3, with 8 bases aligning to TRBD1. This CDR3 is 16 amino acids long. V shed 5 bases, J shed 0 bases, and the junction held 7 bases outside the gene matches. CDR1 is SNHLY, CDR2 FYNNEI, per germline. CDR3 coding DNA: TGTGCCAGCAGTCCTTTGACAGGGGCTAGCACAGATACGCAGTATTTT. This codes for CASSPLTGASTDTQYF.

The chain joins TRBV14 to TRBJ2-6, with D possibly being TRBD2 (5 bases). The CDR3 has 16 amino acids. Trimming took off 1 base at V and 4 bases at J, with 11 bases between the two ends. Germline CDR1 is SGHDN and CDR2 is FVKESK. The CDR3 DNA reads as TGTGCCAGCAGCCAAGCCCGGGGTTCCGGGGCCAACGTCCTGACTTTC. Protein product: CASSQARGSGANVLTF.

The V gene is TRBV18, the J gene TRBJ1-1, with TRBD1 identical over 8 bases. Germline lookup yields CDR1 KGHSH and CDR2 LQKENI. CDR3 size: 15 residues. V was pared by 3 bases and J by 1 base, with 4 bases of the junction left unmatched. The CDR3 sequence: CASSPGQGANTEAFF. CDR3 sequence (DNA): TGTGCCAGCTCACCTGGACAGGGAGCGAACACTGAAGCTTTCTTT.

The rearrangement uses TRBV6-6 and TRBJ1-4; D is uncertain. V was shortened by 7 bases and J by 8 bases, with 17 bases between the two germline ends. This CDR3 has 14 residues. The germline CDR1 and CDR2 sequences are MNHNY and SVGAGI (reference sequence). The CDR3 loop reads CASTKGGVSEKLFF. CDR3 bases: TGTGCCAGCACCAAAGGCGGGGTTTCGGAAAAACTGTTTTTT.

The V and J genes are TRBV29-1 and TRBJ2-7; 9 bases match TRBD1. V lost 4 bases to trimming and J lost 2 bases; unmatched junction nucleotides: 6. Germline CDR1 and CDR2: SQVTM and ANQGSEA. The CDR3 is made up of 14 amino acids. The CDR3 region has the DNA TGCAGCGTTGGGAGGGACAGGGATACCTACGAGCAGTACTTC. Translating gives CSVGRDRDTYEQYF.

The rearrangement joins TRBV6-1 to TRBJ2-5; 9 bases map to TRBD1. The end of the DNA aligns better with TRBJ2-7, so the J call may be wrong. The CDR3 is 14 residues long. The germline V gene has CDR1 MNHNS and CDR2 SASEGT. CDR3 amino acids: CASRPGQGLYEQYF. DNA for the CDR3: TGTGCCAGCAGGCCGGGACAGGGTCTCTACGAGCAGTACTTC.

The CDR3 protein is CASSESWLAEQYF. CDR3 bases: TGCGCCAGCAGTGAGTCCTGGCTAGCCGAGCAGTACTTC. The chain employs TRBV10-1 and TRBJ2-7, with D perhaps matching TRBD2 (5 bases). This CDR3 spans 13 amino acids. CDR1 and CDR2 (germline): WNHNN, SYGVQD (reference sequence). V gave up 0 bases and J gave up 6 bases, with 9 bases separating them.

The gene calls are TRBV7-9 and TRBJ1-2, with 7 bases matching TRBD1. The CDR3 consists of 15 residues. Germline lookup yields CDR1 SEHNR and CDR2 FQNEAQ (reference sequence). V trimming: 1 base; J trimming: 4 bases; junction bases outside the gene matches: 6. In DNA form, the CDR3 reads TGTGCCAGCAGCTTAGTCCCGGGGACAGCCTATGGCTACACCTTC. Its protein is CASSLVPGTAYGYTF.

V usage is TRBV11-2 and J usage is TRBJ2-1; 11 bases align to TRBD2. Trimming took 4 bases from V and 0 from J; bases not matched to a gene: 5. Germline loops: CDR1 SGHAT, CDR2 FQNNGV. The CDR3 has 17 amino acids. Here the CDR3 reads CASSWGGLADSYNEQFF. For the CDR3, the DNA is TGTGCCAGCAGCTGGGGGGGACTAGCGGACTCCTACAATGAGCAGTTCTTC.

The rearrangement links TRBV7-3 to TRBJ2-7, with a tentative D call TRBD2 (5 bases). This CDR3 region has 15 residues. Trimming left V 3 bases short and J 12 bases short, with 24 bases between. Per germline, CDR1 SGHTA and CDR2 FQGTGA. CDR3 in amino acids: CASSFRAYHLYEGYF. In DNA, the CDR3 is TGTGCCAGCAGCTTCCGGGCCTACCACCTCTACGAGGGGTACTTC.

The V gene is TRBV4-1, the J gene TRBJ2-7, with D perhaps TRBD1 (6 bases). Germline V gene data show CDR1 as MGHRA and CDR2 as YSYEKL. With 6 bases removed from V and 4 bases from J, the gap between germline ends came to 16 bases. The CDR3 sequence is 14 residues long. In DNA, the CDR3 is TGCGCCAGCAGTCCGAACCGGGACAATTACGAGCAGTACTTC. Translation: CASSPNRDNYEQYF.

The chain joins TRBV5-1 to TRBJ2-7; 9 positions agree with TRBD2. The length of the CDR3 is 15 residues. The germline V gene has CDR1 SGHRS and CDR2 YFSETQ. V shed 2 bases and J 2 bases; nucleotides not matched to a gene: 5. The CDR3 loop reads CASSFGAGGTYEQYF. CDR3 coding DNA: TGCGCCAGCAGCTTTGGAGCGGGAGGAACCTACGAGCAGTACTTC.

This chain joins TRBV9 and TRBJ2-4; 10 bases align to TRBD1. The length of the CDR3 is 16 residues. CDR1 is SGDLS and CDR2 is YYNGEE in the germline V gene. The J segment lost 3 bases and the V segment lost 4 bases, leaving 7 bases of the junction unmatched. CDR3 DNA sequence: TGTGCCAGCAGCCCTGCCGGGACAGGGGTCAAAAACATTCAGTACTTC. Its translation: CASSPAGTGVKNIQYF.

The chain recombines TRBV4-2 with TRBJ2-7, with 8 bases identical to TRBD1. J was trimmed by 3 bases and V by 0 bases; bases with no gene match: 4. The CDR3 runs to 15 residues. In germline, CDR1 is LGHNA, CDR2 YNFKEQ. The CDR3 region has the DNA TGTGCCAGCAGCCAAGAAATCGGGACAGGCTACGAGCAGTACTTC. This sequence encodes CASSQEIGTGYEQYF.

This chain joins TRBV29-1 and TRBJ1-2; TRBD1 might be the D (5 bases). V lost 0 bases and J 5 bases, leaving 19 bases between the germline ends. From germline, CDR1 is SQVTM and CDR2 ANQGSEA. The CDR3 extends over 16 amino acids. The CDR3, as DNA: TGCAGCGTTGAAGATCAAATTAGGGGTTCAGGATATGGCTACACCTTC. It specifies CSVEDQIRGSGYGYTF.

The CDR3 nucleotides read TGTGCCAGCAGCCAAGATAAGTCTATCGGAGTCTCTGGAAACACCATATATTTT. Translation gives CASSQDKSIGVSGNTIYF. This chain connects TRBV4-2 to TRBJ1-3; D is unclear. The CDR3 loop spans 18 amino acids. Deletions cut 0 bases from V and 0 bases from J, with 15 bases between. Germline lookup yields CDR1 LGHNA and CDR2 YNFKEQ.

The V and J genes are TRBV29-1 and TRBJ2-3; D is unclear. The CDR3 length is 12 residues. Trimming took 6 bases from V and 1 from J, leaving 8 bases between them. Germline loops: CDR1 SQVTM, CDR2 ANQGSEA. The CDR3 DNA reads as TGCAGCGTCCGACTGGGCACAGATACGCAGTATTTT. It yields the protein CSVRLGTDTQYF.

CDR3 bases: TGTGCCAGCAGCGTCCCGGTAAACAATGAGCAGTTCTTC. This encodes CASSVPVNNEQFF. The chain combines TRBV9 with TRBJ2-1; D unresolved. Germline V CDR1 and CDR2: SGDLS, YYNGEE. The CDR3 has 13 amino acids. V shed 2 bases and J shed 5 bases, with 8 bases lying between them.

V and J are TRBV6-1 and TRBJ2-3; TRBD1 matches at 9 bases. The CDR3 is 14 residues long. CDR1 and CDR2 from the germline V gene are MNHNS and SASEGT. V shed 8 bases, J shed 1 base, and the junction held 4 bases outside the gene matches. The CDR3 spells CASVRTGGTDTQYF. Written as DNA, the CDR3 is TGTGCCAGCGTGAGGACAGGGGGCACAGATACGCAGTATTTT.

This chain uses TRBV7-9 with TRBJ2-1, with a possible D match to TRBD2 (5 bases). There are 14 residues in the CDR3. Germline V gene sequence: CDR1 SEHNR, CDR2 FQNEAQ (reference sequence). V lost 2 bases, J lost 4 bases, and 9 bases lay in between. CDR3 nucleotides: TGTGCCAGCAGCTTAAGCCGGACTTACAATGAGCAGTTCTTC. It is translated as CASSLSRTYNEQFF.

As regards this clone: Different DNA sequences within this sample yield the same CDR3. The rearrangement joins TRBV5-1 to TRBJ1-3, with D hard to call. Per the germline V gene, CDR1 is SGHRS and CDR2 is YFSETQ. The CDR3 loop spans 14 amino acids. Trimming removed 7 bases from V and 0 bases from J, with 11 bases in between. CDR3 protein: CASSLAVSGNTIYF. The CDR3 coding sequence is TGCGCCAGCTCTCTAGCAGTCTCTGGAAACACCATATATTTT. The whole variable domain, filled in from reference TRBV5-1 and TRBJ1-3, reads KAGVTQTPRYLIKTRGQQVTLSCSPISGHRSVSWYQQTPGQGLQFLFEYFSETQRNKGNFPGRFSGRQFSNSRSEMNVSTLELGDSALYLCASSLAVSGNTIYFGEGSWLTVV.

The chain recombines TRBV9 with TRBJ2-1; TRBD2 matches at 9 bases. This CDR3 has 17 amino acids. V shed 6 bases and J 5 bases; nucleotides not matched to a gene: 15. Germline CDR1 SGDLS, CDR2 YYNGEE. The CDR3 DNA reads TGTGCCAGCAACCCGAGTAGCGGGAGCTGGTCTAACAATGAGCAGTTCTTC. This encodes CASNPSSGSWSNNEQFF.

The chain joins TRBV6-6 to TRBJ2-5, with 9 bases that match TRBD2. V shed 0 bases, J shed 2 bases, and the junction held 4 bases outside the gene matches. This CDR3 region has 16 residues. Germline V lookup: CDR1 MNHNY, CDR2 SVGAGI (reference sequence). The CDR3 DNA reads as TGTGCCAGCAGTTACTCTAGCGGGAGAGCTCAAGAGACCCAGTACTTC. This encodes CASSYSSGRAQETQYF.